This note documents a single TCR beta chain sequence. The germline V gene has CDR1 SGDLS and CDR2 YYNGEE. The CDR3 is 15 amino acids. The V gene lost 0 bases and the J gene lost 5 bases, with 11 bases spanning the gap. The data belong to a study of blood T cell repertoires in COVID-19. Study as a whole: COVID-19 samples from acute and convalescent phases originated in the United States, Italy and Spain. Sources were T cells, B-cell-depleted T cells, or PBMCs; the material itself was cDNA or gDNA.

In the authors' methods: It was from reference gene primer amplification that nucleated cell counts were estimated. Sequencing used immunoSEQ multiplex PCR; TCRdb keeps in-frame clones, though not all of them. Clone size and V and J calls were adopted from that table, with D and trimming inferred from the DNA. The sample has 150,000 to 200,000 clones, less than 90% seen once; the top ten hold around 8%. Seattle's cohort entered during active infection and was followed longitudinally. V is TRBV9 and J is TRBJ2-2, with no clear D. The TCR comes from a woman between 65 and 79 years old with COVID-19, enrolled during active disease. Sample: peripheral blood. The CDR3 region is CASSVVLDGTGELFF. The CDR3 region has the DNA TGTGCCAGCAGCGTAGTTCTAGACGGGACCGGGGAGCTGTTTTTT.